One T cell receptor beta chain is described in this entry. Assay used: immunoSEQ multiplex PCR; TCRdb lists only in-frame clones, some missing. Altogether about 140,000 clones are present, roughly 88% being singletons, with the ten largest covering 8%. The CDR3 has 13 residues. V dropped 5 bases and J dropped 4 bases, with 11 bases sitting between them. The V gene's germline CDR1 is SGHTA and CDR2 FQGNSA. This sample stems from a study of T cell responses to AZD1222 COVID-19 vaccine. This chain uses TRBV7-2 with TRBJ1-2; no firm D call. The source of this sequence is an adult in good health. Material: peripheral blood, obtained on day 0 of AZD1222 vaccination. The CDR3 DNA reads TGTGCCAGCAGCCCTCCCGACGGCTATGGCTACACCTTC. Its protein is CASSPPDGYGYTF.